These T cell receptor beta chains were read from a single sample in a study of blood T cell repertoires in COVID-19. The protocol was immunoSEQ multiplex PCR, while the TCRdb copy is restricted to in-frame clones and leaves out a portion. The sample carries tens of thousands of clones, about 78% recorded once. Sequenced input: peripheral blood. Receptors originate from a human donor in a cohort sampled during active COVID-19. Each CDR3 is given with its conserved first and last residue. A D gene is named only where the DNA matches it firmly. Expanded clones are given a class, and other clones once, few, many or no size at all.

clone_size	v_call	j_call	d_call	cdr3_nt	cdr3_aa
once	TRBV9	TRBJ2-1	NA	TGTGCCAGCAGCGCCCACTCTAACAATGAGCAGTTCTTC	CASSAHSNNEQFF
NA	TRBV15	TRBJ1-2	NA	TGTGCCACCAGCAGAGTTGTGGCAGACTATGGCTACACCTTC	CATSRVVADYGYTF
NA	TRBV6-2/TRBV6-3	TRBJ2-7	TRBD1	TGTGCCAGCAGTTACGCCCGGACAGGGAACCCCTACGAGCAGTACTTC	CASSYARTGNPYEQYF
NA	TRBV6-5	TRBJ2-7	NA	TGTGCCAGCACCGAACGGGGTAAGACCTACGAGCAGTACTTC	CASTERGKTYEQYF
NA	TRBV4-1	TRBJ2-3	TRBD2	TGCGCCAGCAGCCAAGATCTGGCACTAGCGGGCACAGATACGCAGTATTTT	CASSQDLALAGTDTQYF
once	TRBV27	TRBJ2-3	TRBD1	TGTGCCAGCAACCTAAGGGGGCAGCTCACAGATACGCAGTATTTT	CASNLRGQLTDTQYF
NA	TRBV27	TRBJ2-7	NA	TGTGCCAGCAGCCCGGTGTTCTTGGTTCTCGGCTACGAGCAGTACTTC	CASSPVFLVLGYEQYF
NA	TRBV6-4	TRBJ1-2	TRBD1	TGTGCCAGCAGTGCCGGACAGGGCTATGGCTACACCTTC	CASSAGQGYGYTF
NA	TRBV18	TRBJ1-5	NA	TGTGCCAGCTCACCGGGAGATCAGCCCCAGCATTTT	CASSPGDQPQHF
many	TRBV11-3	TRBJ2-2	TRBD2	TGTGCCAGCAGCTTAGTTAGCGGGGGTCTAGCGCACGACACCGGGGAGCTGTTTTTT	CASSLVSGGLAHDTGELFF
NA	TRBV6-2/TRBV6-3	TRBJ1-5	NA	TGTGCCAGCAGTTACGGGCAGGGATTTAGCAATCAGCCCCAGCATTTT	CASSYGQGFSNQPQHF
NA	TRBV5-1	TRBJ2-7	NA	TGCGCCAGCAGCTCCGACATGACCTCCTACGAGCAGTACTTC	CASSSDMTSYEQYF
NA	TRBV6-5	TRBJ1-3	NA	TGTGCCAGCAGTTTTACAGGGTCTGGAAACACCATATATTTT	CASSFTGSGNTIYF
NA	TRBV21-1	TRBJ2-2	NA	TGTGCCAATTGGACACTAGCGGAGGGGGGGGACACCGGGGAGCTGTTTTTT	CANWTLAEGGDTGELFF
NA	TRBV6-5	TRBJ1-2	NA	TGTGCCAGCAGTTTACAGGGTTATGGCTACACCTTC	CASSLQGYGYTF
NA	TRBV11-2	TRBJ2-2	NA	TGTGCCAGCAGCTTAAGGGACCTAGCGTCTGGGGAGCTGTTTTTT	CASSLRDLASGELFF
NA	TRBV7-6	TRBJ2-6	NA	TGTGCCAGCAGCTTAGTGGGCCCTGGGGCCAACGTCCTGACTTTC	CASSLVGPGANVLTF
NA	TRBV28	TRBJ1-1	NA	TGTGCCAGCACCACCAGGGGTGGCACTGAAGCTTTCTTT	CASTTRGGTEAFF
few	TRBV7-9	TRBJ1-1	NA	TGTGCCAGCAGTGGCCAGGCTGAAGCTTTCTTT	CASSGQAEAFF
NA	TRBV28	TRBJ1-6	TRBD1	TGTGCCAGCAGTTTCTTTGGGACAGTGGAAAATTCACCCCTCCACTTT	CASSFFGTVENSPLHF
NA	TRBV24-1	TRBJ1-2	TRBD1	TGTGCCACCGCTGGGACAGACTATGGCTACACCTTC	CATAGTDYGYTF
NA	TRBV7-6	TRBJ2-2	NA	TGTGCCAGCAGCTTGTATCAAAGGGGTTTTGACACCGGGGAGCTGTTTTTT	CASSLYQRGFDTGELFF
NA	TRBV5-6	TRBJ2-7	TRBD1	TGTGCCAGCAGCAAGGACAGGGAAGGCATGGGGCAGTACTTC	CASSKDREGMGQYF
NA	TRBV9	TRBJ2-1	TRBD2	TGTGCCAGCAGCGTCGAGGGACTAGCCTACAATGAGCAGTTCTTC	CASSVEGLAYNEQFF
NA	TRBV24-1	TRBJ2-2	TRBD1	TGTGCCACCAGTGAAGGGACAGGGGACGTCACCGGGGAGCTGTTTTTT	CATSEGTGDVTGELFF
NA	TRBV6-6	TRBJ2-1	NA	TGTGCCAGCAGTTCGTCCCCCGGGGAGAAGCAGTTCTTC	CASSSSPGEKQFF
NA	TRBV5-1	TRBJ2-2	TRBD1	TGCGCCAGCAGCTTGGAGGGAGGACAGGGGGCTTCCGGGGAGCTGTTTTTT	CASSLEGGQGASGELFF
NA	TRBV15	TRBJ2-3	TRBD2	TGTGCCACCAGGATTACCGGGACTAGCGGTAACACAGATACGCAGTATTTT	CATRITGTSGNTDTQYF
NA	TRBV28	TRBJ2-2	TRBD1	TGTGCCGCCGGGGGACAGGGGTTTCTCGGGGAGCTGTTTTTT	CAAGGQGFLGELFF
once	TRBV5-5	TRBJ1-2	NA	TGTGCCAGCAGCCAATACGGGGATGGCTACACCTTC	CASSQYGDGYTF
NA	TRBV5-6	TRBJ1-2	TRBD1	TGTGCCAGCAGCTCCAGGACAGGGCACTTGAGAGGCTACACCTTC	CASSSRTGHLRGYTF
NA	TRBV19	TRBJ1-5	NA	TGTGCCAGTAGTATACAGCGGGGGACCCAAAATCAGCCCCAGCATTTT	CASSIQRGTQNQPQHF
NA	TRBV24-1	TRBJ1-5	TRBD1	TGTGCCACCAGTGACTCGAGGACAGGGCCGGCCGTTGCTAGCAATCAGCCCCAGCATTTT	CATSDSRTGPAVASNQPQHF
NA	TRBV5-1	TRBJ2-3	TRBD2	TGCGCCAGCAGCTTGGTGGGACTAGCGGGAGATACGCAGTATTTT	CASSLVGLAGDTQYF
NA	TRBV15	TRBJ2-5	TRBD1	TGTGCCACCAGCAGAACAGGGGTTGGGGAGACCCAGTACTTC	CATSRTGVGETQYF
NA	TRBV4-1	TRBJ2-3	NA	TGCGCCAGCAGTCCGGGGACTACAGATACGCAGTATTTT	CASSPGTTDTQYF
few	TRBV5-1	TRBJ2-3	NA	TGCGCCAGCAGCTTGGTCACAGGGTTCCCAGATACGCAGTATTTT	CASSLVTGFPDTQYF
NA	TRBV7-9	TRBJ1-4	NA	TGTGCCAGCAGCTTAGCTCTCTTTAATGAAAAACTGTTTTTT	CASSLALFNEKLFF
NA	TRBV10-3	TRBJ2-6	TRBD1	TGTGCCGGCCACCGGGACAGTCCCTCTGGGGCCAACGTCCTGACTTTC	CAGHRDSPSGANVLTF
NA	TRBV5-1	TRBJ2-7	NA	TGCGCCAGCGGGGAACTGGGGGGCTACGAGCAGTACTTC	CASGELGGYEQYF
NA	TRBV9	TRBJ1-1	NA	TGTGCCAGCAGCGTAGGGTTGGGGCAGGTGGCTGAAGCTTTCTTT	CASSVGLGQVAEAFF
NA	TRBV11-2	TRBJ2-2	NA	TGTGCCAGCAGCTTAGTCCGGGGAAACACCGGGGAGCTGTTTTTT	CASSLVRGNTGELFF
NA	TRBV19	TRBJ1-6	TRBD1	TGTGCCAGTAGTGTAACCGGGACAGGCACTAATTCACCCCTCCACTTT	CASSVTGTGTNSPLHF
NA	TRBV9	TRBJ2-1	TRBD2	TGTGCCAGCAGCGCCGGACTAGCGGGAAACTACAATGAGCAGTTCTTC	CASSAGLAGNYNEQFF
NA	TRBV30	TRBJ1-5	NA	TGTGCCTGGGCGGGAGGGCACGGCAATCAGCCCCAGCATTTT	CAWAGGHGNQPQHF
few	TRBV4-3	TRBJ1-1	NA	TGCGCCAGCAGCCAGGGAGGGTGGAACACTGAAGCTTTCTTT	CASSQGGWNTEAFF
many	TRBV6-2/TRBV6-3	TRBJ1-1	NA	TGTGCCAGCAGTTACCCCGGACACGACAACACTGAAGCTTTCTTT	CASSYPGHDNTEAFF
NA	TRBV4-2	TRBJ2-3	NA	TGTGCCAGCAGCCAAGGGAACGGGGGCACAGATACGCAGTATTTT	CASSQGNGGTDTQYF
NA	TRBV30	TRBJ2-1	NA	TGTGCCTGGAGTACCAGGGCTATTGAGCAGTTCTTC	CAWSTRAIEQFF
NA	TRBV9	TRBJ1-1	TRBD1	TGTGCCAGCAGCGTAGTATCCAGGGGGGCCCCTGAAGCTTTCTTT	CASSVVSRGAPEAFF
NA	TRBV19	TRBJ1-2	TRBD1	TGTGCCAGTAGTACCGGACAGGGCGGGTATGGCTACACCTTC	CASSTGQGGYGYTF
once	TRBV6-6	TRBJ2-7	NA	TGTGCCAGCAGTTCCTTAGACGAGCAGTACTTC	CASSSLDEQYF
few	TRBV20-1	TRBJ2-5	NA	TGCAGTGCCCCATTCGGAGAGACCCAGTACTTC	CSAPFGETQYF